This TCR beta chain was identified during a study of hypomethylating agent response in myelodysplastic syndrome. Sequencing was performed with immunoSEQ multiplex PCR; in TCRdb, only in-frame clones are kept and a portion is missing. Here the sample spans about 1,800 clones, 75% to 90% being singletons. The CDR3 covers 14 residues. Germline V gene lookup returns CDR1 MNHEY and CDR2 SVGAGI. Trimming removed 4 bases from V and 6 bases from J; junction bases left unmatched: 8. The input for sequencing was bone marrow, taken before or after starting hypomethylating agent treatment for myelodysplastic syndrome (not recorded which). This receptor was identified in a human donor with myelodysplastic syndrome. The J gene is TRBJ1-2, the V gene TRBV6-5, with TRBD1 matching over 7 bases. The CDR3 DNA reads as TGTGCCAGCAGTTTGCAGGGGGGCTCGGATGGCTACACCTTC. This sequence encodes CASSLQGGSDGYTF.